The 21 T cell receptor beta chains given below trace back to one sample, sequenced in a study of shared clonotypes between healthy human individuals. TCRdb's copy holds only in-frame clones and misses some; the assay was immunoSEQ multiplex PCR. The data contain about 980,000 clones, approximately 76% of them singletons. The sequenced material came from memory CD4+ T cells sorted from blood. Subset reported: CD45RA-negative fraction. These receptors originate from a man aged 18-30 years in good health.

V and J are TRBV9 and TRBJ2-7, with 7 bases lining up with TRBD1. Germline CDR1 is SGDLS and CDR2 is YYNGEE. The CDR3 extends over 14 amino acids. V gave up 4 bases and J gave up 3 bases; unmatched junction bases: 7. CDR3 in amino acids: CASSTGETYYEQYF. The CDR3 DNA follows: TGTGCCAGCAGCACAGGGGAGACCTACTACGAGCAGTACTTC.

This clone has a handful of counts. The chain is built from TRBV30 and TRBJ2-3; 15 nucleotides match TRBD2. Germline CDR1 is GTSNPN and CDR2 is SVGIG (reference sequence). V dropped 2 bases and J dropped 6; count of bases not matched to a gene: 6. CDR3 length equals 16 residues. CDR3: CAWSRTSGGAWDTQYF. CDR3 coding DNA: TGTGCCTGGAGTCGGACTAGCGGGGGGGCATGGGATACGCAGTATTTT.

This chain joins TRBV27 and TRBJ2-7; 9 nucleotides agree with TRBD1. The CDR3 extends over 15 amino acids. The ends lost 6 bases at V and 4 bases at J; junction bases unmatched: 10. Germline V gives CDR1 MNHEY, CDR2 SMNVEV (reference sequence). The CDR3 DNA follows: TGTGCCAGCAGATCCCGACCGGGACAGGGTTACGAGCAGTACTTC. Its translation: CASRSRPGQGYEQYF.

This chain links TRBV10-3 with TRBJ1-3; the D gene is possibly TRBD1 (5 bases). V shed 4 bases and J shed 0 bases, with 10 bases lying between them. This CDR3 has 15 residues. Germline V lookup: CDR1 ENHRY, CDR2 SYGVKD. The CDR3 nucleotides are TGTGCCATCAGTGGATCGACAGCCTCTGGAAACACCATATATTTT. Its translation is CAISGSTASGNTIYF.

The chain joins TRBV10-2 to TRBJ2-3, with TRBD2 identical over 13 bases. V shed 6 bases, J shed 11 bases, and the junction held 8 bases outside the gene matches. From germline, CDR1 is WSHSY and CDR2 SAAADI. CDR3 length: 14 residues. In nucleotides, the CDR3 is TGCGCCAGCAGGACCTCCGGGACTAGCGGGGAGCAGTATTTT. Its protein product is CASRTSGTSGEQYF.

This clone showed up just a few times. V gene TRBV5-4 combines with J gene TRBJ1-1; 8 bases line up with TRBD1. J gave up 4 bases and V 4 bases, and 3 bases lay outside the gene matches. This CDR3 is built from 13 residues. Germline V gives CDR1 SGHNT, CDR2 YYREEE (reference sequence). The CDR3 nucleotides are TGTGCCAGCAGCCTGACAGGGGCCACTGAAGCTTTCTTT. Translated, it gives CASSLTGATEAFF. Based on the CDR3 plus reference TRBV5-4 and TRBJ1-1, the full variable domain is ETGVTQSPTHLIKTRGQQVTLRCSSQSGHNTVSWYQQALGQGPQFIFQYYREEENGRGNFPPRFSGLQFPNYSSELNVNALELDDSALYLCASSLTGATEAFFGQGTRLTVV.

This clone was seen a single time. This chain joins TRBV20-1 and TRBJ1-1; D is unclear. The CDR3 runs to 11 residues. Per germline, CDR1 DFQATT and CDR2 SNEGSKA (reference sequence). With 8 bases removed from V and 1 base from J, the gap between germline ends came to 8 bases. CDR3 sequence (DNA): TGCAGTCCCGCAAGGAACACTGAAGCTTTCTTT. Encoded protein: CSPARNTEAFF.

The V and J genes are TRBV7-2 and TRBJ2-7; D remains unclear. In germline, CDR1 is SGHTA, CDR2 FQGNSA. Trimming shortened V by 3 bases and J by 1 base, and 10 bases separated the two germline ends. The CDR3 runs to 14 residues. DNA for the CDR3: TGTGCCAGCAGCTTGGTGGGCGCGTCCTACGAGCAGTACTTC. It translates to CASSLVGASYEQYF.

This clone was seen a few times. This rearrangement joins TRBV2 to TRBJ1-1; unclear D gene. CDR1 and CDR2 from the germline V gene are SNHLY and FYNNEI. The ends were cut back, 8 bases at V and 6 bases at J, with 10 bases in the middle. This CDR3 contains 11 residues. The DNA of the CDR3 is TGTGCCAGCGAGGGCGGGCCTGAAGCTTTCTTT. It translates to CASEGGPEAFF. The full variable domain, its missing parts supplied by reference TRBV2 and TRBJ1-1, is EPEVTQTPSHQVTQMGQEVILRCVPISNHLYFYWYRQILGQKVEFLVSFYNNEISEKSEIFDDQFSVERPDGSNFTLKIRSTKLEDSAMYFCASEGGPEAFFGQGTRLTVV.

The rearrangement links TRBV28 to TRBJ1-4, with 9 bases lining up with TRBD1. CDR3 length: 15 amino acids. V was clipped by 8 bases and J by 5 bases; unmatched bases: 9. The V gene's germline CDR1 is MDHEN and CDR2 SYDVKM. CDR3 nucleotides: TGTGCCAGCCTGATGACAGGGGGTTGGAATGAAAAACTGTTTTTT. Residues: CASLMTGGWNEKLFF.

This chain's CDR3 is CAREAAGDTIYF. For the CDR3, the DNA is TGCGCCAGGGAGGCGGCCGGCGACACCATATATTTT. The chain has TRBV23-1 and TRBJ1-3; D remains unclear. TRBV23-1 is an ORF, and what it does is uncertain. The CDR3 contains 12 residues. V was trimmed by 9 bases and J by 8 bases, leaving 14 bases between them.

The chain recombines TRBV29-1 with TRBJ2-5; TRBD2 matches 14 bases. Per the germline V gene, CDR1 is SQVTM and CDR2 is ANQGSEA. V was clipped by 4 bases and J by 5 bases; unmatched bases: 3. This CDR3 has 14 residues. CDR3 amino acids: CSVGTSGGRETQYF. CDR3 DNA sequence: TGCAGCGTTGGGACTAGCGGGGGGAGGGAGACCCAGTACTTC.

This chain links TRBV9 with TRBJ2-3; D is possibly TRBD2 (6 bases). V lost 4 bases and J 0 bases, leaving 12 bases between the germline ends. The CDR3 sequence is 15 residues long. CDR1 SGDLS and CDR2 YYNGEE come from the germline V gene. This CDR3 is CASSPGVPSTDTQYF. Written as DNA, the CDR3 is TGTGCCAGCAGCCCGGGGGTTCCCAGCACAGATACGCAGTATTTT.

This clone was observed once. This chain links TRBV6-1 with TRBJ1-4, with D possibly being TRBD1 (5 bases). V lost 0 bases to trimming and J lost 7 bases, with 15 bases between them. The CDR3 length is 16 residues. Germline CDR1 and CDR2: MNHNS and SASEGT. The CDR3 loop reads CASSEAPSRAVEKLFF. The DNA for the CDR3 is TGTGCCAGCAGTGAAGCGCCCTCCAGGGCTGTTGAAAAACTGTTTTTT.

This clone was counted a few times. This chain joins TRBV5-1 and TRBJ2-3, with unresolved D. This CDR3 comprises 16 residues. Deletions cut 4 bases from V and 0 bases from J, with 15 bases between. CDR1 and CDR2 from the germline V gene are SGHRS and YFSETQ. The CDR3 coding sequence is TGCGCCAGCAGCGCGGTGAAAGTGGCTAGCACAGATACGCAGTATTTT. It encodes CASSAVKVASTDTQYF.

Concerning this clone itself: Given a much more abundant clone one base away, this may be a read error. The V gene is TRBV27, the J gene TRBJ2-6; D gene uncertain. V lost 7 bases and J lost 0, with 10 bases in between. This CDR3 has 15 residues. CDR1 MNHEY and CDR2 SMNVEV come from the germline V gene (reference sequence). CDR3 amino acids: CASTLRSSGANVLTF. The CDR3 coding sequence is TGTGCCAGCACCTTAAGGAGCTCTGGGGCCAACGTCCTGACTTTC.

The rearrangement links TRBV4-2 to TRBJ1-6; TRBD1 matches 9 bases. Losses at the gene ends were 0 bases for V and 8 bases for J; bases not matched to a gene: 11. The CDR3 has 18 residues. The germline V gene has CDR1 LGHNA and CDR2 YNFKEQ. As DNA, the CDR3 is TGTGCCAGCAGCCAAGATCCCCACGGACAGGGGCTATATTCACCCCTCCACTTT. Its translation: CASSQDPHGQGLYSPLHF.

The rearrangement joins TRBV7-9 to TRBJ2-2; unclear D gene. Trimming cost V 1 base and J 5 bases, with 2 bases left between them. CDR3 length equals 12 residues. Germline CDR1 and CDR2: SEHNR and FQNEAQ (reference sequence). In nucleotides, the CDR3 is TGTGCCAGCAGCTTAGTTACCGGGGAGCTGTTTTTT. It specifies CASSLVTGELFF.

This chain connects TRBV5-1 to TRBJ1-6, with 8 bases matching TRBD1. Germline CDR1 SGHRS, CDR2 YFSETQ. J was trimmed by 7 bases and V by 4 bases; bases with no gene match: 7. The CDR3 has 15 amino acids. In DNA, the CDR3 is TGCGCCAGCAGCACGGCGGGACAGGCGAATTCACCCCTCCACTTT. The encoded protein is CASSTAGQANSPLHF. The full variable domain, completed using reference TRBV5-1 and TRBJ1-6, is KAGVTQTPRYLIKTRGQQVTLSCSPISGHRSVSWYQQTPGQGLQFLFEYFSETQRNKGNFPGRFSGRQFSNSRSEMNVSTLELGDSALYLCASSTAGQANSPLHFGNGTRLTVT.

The chain couples TRBV5-1 to TRBJ2-7; D remains unclear. The CDR3 loop spans 13 amino acids. Germline lookup yields CDR1 SGHRS and CDR2 YFSETQ. The V end was cut by 0 bases, the J end by 5 bases, with 9 bases between. The DNA for the CDR3 is TGCGCCAGCAGCTTGGGGGTGGGCGACGAGCAGTACTTC. As protein: CASSLGVGDEQYF.

The chain uses TRBV9 and TRBJ1-3; D is ambiguous. Germline V gives CDR1 SGDLS, CDR2 YYNGEE. The CDR3 is 15 amino acids. V was cut by 0 bases and J by 8 bases, with 15 bases left in between. CDR3 DNA: TGTGCCAGCAGCGTAGCTCCGGCGAATGGGGACACCATATATTTT. The encoded protein is CASSVAPANGDTIYF.